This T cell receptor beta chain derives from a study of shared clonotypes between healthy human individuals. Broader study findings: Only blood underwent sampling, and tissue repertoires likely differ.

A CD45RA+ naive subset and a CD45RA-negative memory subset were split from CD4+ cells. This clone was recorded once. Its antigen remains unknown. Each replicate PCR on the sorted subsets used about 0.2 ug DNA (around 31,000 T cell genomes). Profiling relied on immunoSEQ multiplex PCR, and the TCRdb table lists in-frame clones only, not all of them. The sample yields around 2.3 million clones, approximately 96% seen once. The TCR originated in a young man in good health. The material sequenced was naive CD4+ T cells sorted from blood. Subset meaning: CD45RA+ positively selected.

This CDR3 reads CASSPDRASGNTIYF. CDR3 in DNA: TGTGCCAGCAGCCCGGACAGGGCTTCTGGAAACACCATATATTTT. This chain links TRBV5-4 with TRBJ1-3, with 8 nucleotides matching TRBD1. In germline, CDR1 is SGHNT, CDR2 YYREEE (reference sequence). The CDR3 length is 15 residues. V shed 4 bases and J 1 base; nucleotides not matched to a gene: 4.